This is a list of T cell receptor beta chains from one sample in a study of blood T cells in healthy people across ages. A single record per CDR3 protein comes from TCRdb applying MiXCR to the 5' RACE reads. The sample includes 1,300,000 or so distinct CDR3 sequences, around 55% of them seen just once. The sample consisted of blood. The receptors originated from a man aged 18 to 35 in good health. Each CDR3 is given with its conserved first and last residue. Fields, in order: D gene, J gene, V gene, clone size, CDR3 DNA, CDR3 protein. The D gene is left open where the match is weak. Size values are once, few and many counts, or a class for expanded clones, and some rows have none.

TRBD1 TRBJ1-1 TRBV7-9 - TGTGCCAGCAGCGTCGGGACAGGGAACCCGAACACTGAAGCTTTCTTT CASSVGTGNPNTEAFF
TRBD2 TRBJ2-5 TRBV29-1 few TGCAGCGGCGTTACTAGCGGGATCCCTCAAGAGACCCAGTACTTC CSGVTSGIPQETQYF
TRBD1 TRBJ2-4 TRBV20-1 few TGCAGTGCTTTACCGGGACAGGGGCCAGTGGAGCAGTACTTC CSALPGQGPVEQYF
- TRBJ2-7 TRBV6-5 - TGTGCCAGCAGTTACCAGCCTGTTGCAGGCCTCCCCTACGAGCAGTACTTC CASSYQPVAGLPYEQYF
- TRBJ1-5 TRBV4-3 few TGCGCCAGCAGCCAAGATCGTCAGGGTACGCAGCCCCAGCATTTT CASSQDRQGTQPQHF
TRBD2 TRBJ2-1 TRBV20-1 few TGCAGTGTCGTACTAATAGCGGGAGTTTACAATGAGCAGTTCTTC CSVVLIAGVYNEQFF
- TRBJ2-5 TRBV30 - TGTGCCTGGAGCGGGGGTGAACAGACCCAGTACTTC CAWSGGEQTQYF
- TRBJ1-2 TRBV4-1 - TGCGCCAGCAGCCAAGTGGGAAAGGGAGCTAACTATGGCTACACCTTC CASSQVGKGANYGYTF
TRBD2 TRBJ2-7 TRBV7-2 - TGTGCCAGCAGCTGGGGGGGAGCGGTTAGTTACAATGAGCAGTACTTC CASSWGGAVSYNEQYF
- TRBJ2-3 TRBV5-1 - TGCGCCAGCGGACTTCGTGGAGGGGCAGATACGCAGTATTTT CASGLRGGADTQYF
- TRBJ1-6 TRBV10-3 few TGTGCCATCAGTGAGACAGGGAATTACAATTCACCCCTCCACTTT CAISETGNYNSPLHF
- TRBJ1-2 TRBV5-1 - TGCGCCAGCAGCCTCGCGGACGGGCTGGGTTATGGCTACACCTTC CASSLADGLGYGYTF
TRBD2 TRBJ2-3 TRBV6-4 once TGTGCCAGCAGCCCGGCTAGCGGGGGCAGCACAGATACGCAGTATTTT CASSPASGGSTDTQYF
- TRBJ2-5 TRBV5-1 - TGCGCCAGCAGCTTGAATAGCGCCGGACAAGAGACCCAGTACTTC CASSLNSAGQETQYF
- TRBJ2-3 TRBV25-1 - TGTGCCAGCAGTGAATTGGGAGCGGGCCGCACAGATACGCAGTATTTT CASSELGAGRTDTQYF
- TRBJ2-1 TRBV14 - TGTGCCAGCAGCCTCCGGGACTCTATTCCCGGGAGCTCCTACAATGAGCAGTTCTTC CASSLRDSIPGSSYNEQFF
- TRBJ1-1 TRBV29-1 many TGCAGCGTTGACGTGAACACTGAAGCTTTCTTT CSVDVNTEAFF
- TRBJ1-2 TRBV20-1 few TGCAGTGCTGAACAGGACTATGGCTACACCTTC CSAEQDYGYTF
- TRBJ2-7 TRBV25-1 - TGTGCCAGCAGGGGTGACGCCAACTCCTACGAGCAGTACTTC CASRGDANSYEQYF
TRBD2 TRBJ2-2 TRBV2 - TGTGCCAGCAGTGAAGAGGGACTAGCTACCGGGGAGCTGTTTTTT CASSEEGLATGELFF
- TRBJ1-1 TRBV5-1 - TGCGCCAGCAGCTCCGGTCCAGACAACACTGAAGCTTTCTTT CASSSGPDNTEAFF
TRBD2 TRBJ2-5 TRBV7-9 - TGTGCCAGCACCCCTTTGCTGGCGGGAGTAGGTAGGGAGCAGTACTTC CASTPLLAGVGREQYF
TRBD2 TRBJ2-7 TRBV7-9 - TGTGCCAGCAGCTTAACGCGGACTGGGGCTAGCGGGTCCTACGAGCAGTACTTC CASSLTRTGASGSYEQYF
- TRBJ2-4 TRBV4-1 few TGCGCCAGCAGCCAAGATTTGGGGGAGTACCCAAACATTCAGTACTTC CASSQDLGEYPNIQYF
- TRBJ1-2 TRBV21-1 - TGTGCCAGCAGCAAGGACAGGGGGCGAAATGGCTACACCTTC CASSKDRGRNGYTF
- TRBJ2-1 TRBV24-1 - TGTGCCACCGGTGATCCGCAGGGGCGGGCGGGCGTACCCTACAATGAGCAGTTCTTC CATGDPQGRAGVPYNEQFF
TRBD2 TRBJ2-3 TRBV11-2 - TGTGCCAGCAGAATTAGCGGGAGGGCCTTAGATACGCAGTATTTT CASRISGRALDTQYF
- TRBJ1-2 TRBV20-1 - TGCAGTGCTAGAGGTCCCAGAGTGGGTGGAGGCTACACCTTC CSARGPRVGGGYTF
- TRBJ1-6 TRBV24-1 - TGTGCCACCAGTGATTTGGAGTTACCAGCCGGGAATTCACCCCTCCACTTT CATSDLELPAGNSPLHF
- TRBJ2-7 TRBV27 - TGTGCCAGCAGGGCCGGACTAAGTTTCTACAATGAGCAGTACTTC CASRAGLSFYNEQYF
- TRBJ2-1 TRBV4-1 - TGCGCCAGCAGGGAGGGGCTCTCCGAAGGTCGACTGCAGTTCTTC CASREGLSEGRLQFF
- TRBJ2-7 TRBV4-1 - TGCGCCAGCAGCCAAGCTTGGGGGCCAACCTACGAGCAGTACTTC CASSQAWGPTYEQYF
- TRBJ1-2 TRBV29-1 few TGCAGCGTTGCGGGACTTGAATTCAACTATGGCTACACCTTC CSVAGLEFNYGYTF